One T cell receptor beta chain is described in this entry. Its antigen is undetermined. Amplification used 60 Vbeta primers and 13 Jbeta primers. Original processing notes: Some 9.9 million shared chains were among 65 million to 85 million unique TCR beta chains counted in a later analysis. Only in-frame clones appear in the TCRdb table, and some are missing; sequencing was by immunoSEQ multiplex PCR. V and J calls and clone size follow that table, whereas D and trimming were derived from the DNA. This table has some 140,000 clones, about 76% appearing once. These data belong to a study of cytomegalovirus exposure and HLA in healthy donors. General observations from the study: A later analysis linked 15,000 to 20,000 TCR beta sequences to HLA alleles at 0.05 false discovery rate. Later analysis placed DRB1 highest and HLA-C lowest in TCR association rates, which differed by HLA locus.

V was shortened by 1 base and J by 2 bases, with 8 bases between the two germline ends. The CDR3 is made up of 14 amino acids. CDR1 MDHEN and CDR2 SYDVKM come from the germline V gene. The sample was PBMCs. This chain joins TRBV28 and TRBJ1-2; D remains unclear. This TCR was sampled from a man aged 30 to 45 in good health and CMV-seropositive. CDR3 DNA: TGTGCCAGCAGTTTATCTCCGGGAAACTATGGCTACACCTTC. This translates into CASSLSPGNYGYTF.